A single sample gave rise to the 17 T cell receptor beta chains below, sequenced in a study of OX40 agonist ivuxolimab in advanced cancers. Clones were read by immunoSEQ multiplex PCR, and TCRdb kept only the in-frame ones, dropping some. Of more than 9,000 clones listed, roughly two thirds were seen once; the top ten hold 46%. Sample: CD4+ or CD8+ T cells sorted from blood, taken in a trial of the OX40 agonist ivuxolimab. The receptors stem from an adult with an advanced solid tumor such as melanoma, head and neck, liver or kidney cancer.

This clone is classed as medium-sized. The V and J genes are TRBV28 and TRBJ1-2; 11 nucleotides match TRBD1. V was clipped by 1 base and J by 6 bases; unmatched bases: 10. Germline V gene sequence: CDR1 MDHEN, CDR2 SYDVKM. The CDR3 has 17 residues. CDR3 region: CASSLFGTGGSQDGYTF. The CDR3 DNA is TGTGCCAGCAGTTTATTTGGGACAGGGGGTAGTCAGGATGGCTACACCTTC.

The chain is built from TRBV6-1 and TRBJ1-1, with unresolved D. The V end was cut by 0 bases, the J end by 5 bases, with 7 bases between. The CDR3 is 13 residues long. The V gene's germline CDR1 is MNHNS and CDR2 SASEGT. The CDR3 reads CASSEARRTEAFF. The CDR3 region has the DNA TGTGCCAGCAGTGAAGCGCGACGTACTGAAGCTTTCTTT.

The CDR3 region is CASEDLIIREQYF. Here the CDR3 DNA reads TGTGCCAGTGAGGACTTGATAATTCGCGAGCAGTACTTC. This chain joins TRBV19 and TRBJ2-7, with TRBD2 as a possible D gene (5 bases). CDR1 and CDR2 from the germline V gene are LNHDA and SQIVND (reference sequence). The CDR3 runs to 13 residues. The V end lost 8 bases, the J end lost 6 bases, and 17 bases lay between the germline ends.

V is TRBV7-9 and J is TRBJ2-3; D call uncertain. The V gene lost 1 base and the J gene lost 2 bases, with 4 bases spanning the gap. This CDR3 is 13 amino acids long. Germline values: CDR1 SEHNR, CDR2 FQNEAQ (reference sequence). The CDR3 sequence is CASSLEITDTQYF. In DNA form, the CDR3 reads TGTGCCAGCAGCTTAGAAATCACAGATACGCAGTATTTT. Full variable domain (remainder filled in from reference TRBV7-9 and TRBJ2-3): DTGVSQNPRHKITKRGQNVTFRCDPISEHNRLYWYRQTLGQGPEFLTYFQNEAQLEKSRLLSDRFSAERPKGSFSTLEIQRTEQGDSAMYLCASSLEITDTQYFGPGTRLTVL.

This clone has only a few counts. The chain recombines TRBV15 with TRBJ2-5; 7 nucleotides agree with TRBD2. The CDR3 length is 17 residues. Germline V gene sequence: CDR1 LNHNV, CDR2 YYDKDF (reference sequence). J gave up 4 bases and V 0 bases, and 11 bases lay outside the gene matches. The CDR3 loop reads CATSRDRGEARGETQYF. Written as DNA, the CDR3 is TGTGCCACCAGCAGAGATCGGGGGGAGGCTCGGGGAGAGACCCAGTACTTC.

This chain joins TRBV5-6 and TRBJ2-1, with 10 bases aligning to TRBD1. The CDR3 is 15 residues long. V shed 3 bases, J shed 8 bases, and the junction held 8 bases outside the gene matches. Germline V gene data show CDR1 as SGHDT and CDR2 as YYEEEE. The CDR3 DNA reads as TGTGCCAGCAGCTCGATGACAGGGGGCTGGTATGAGCAGTTCTTC. This encodes CASSSMTGGWYEQFF.

The chain employs TRBV7-8 and TRBJ1-5, with D maybe TRBD1 (5 bases). Trimming took off 1 base at V and 8 bases at J, with 12 bases between the two ends. This CDR3 spans 14 amino acids. Germline V gene data show CDR1 as SGHVS and CDR2 as FQNEAQ. CDR3 DNA: TGTGCCAGCAGCTTAGGCCAGGGAGGGGAGCCCCAGCATTTT. It yields the protein CASSLGQGGEPQHF.

This clone has just one count. V gene TRBV7-9 combines with J gene TRBJ2-5; 8 nucleotides agree with TRBD2. V trimming: 4 bases; J trimming: 1 base; junction bases outside the gene matches: 5. The CDR3 is 15 residues long. Germline-derived CDR1 and CDR2 are SEHNR and FQNEAQ (reference sequence). CDR3 nucleotides: TGTGCCAGCAGCTCCAAGGGACTAGTCCAAGAGACCCAGTACTTC. The encoded protein is CASSSKGLVQETQYF.

This sequence joins TRBV28 and TRBJ1-5, with a tentative D call TRBD1 (5 bases). The CDR3 loop spans 13 amino acids. CDR1 MDHEN and CDR2 SYDVKM come from the germline V gene. V was cut by 2 bases and J by 5 bases, with 7 bases left in between. Here the CDR3 reads CASSLDSHQPQHF. CDR3 nucleotide sequence: TGTGCCAGCAGTTTAGACAGCCATCAGCCCCAGCATTTT.

The chain is built from TRBV6-5 and TRBJ1-1; D possibly corresponds to TRBD1 (6 bases). The CDR3 is 15 residues long. CDR1 is MNHEY and CDR2 is SVGAGI in the germline V gene. Trimming removed 6 bases at V and 6 bases at J, with 20 bases between. In DNA, the CDR3 is TGTGCCAGCAGCCCCGAAAGCCGGCGACAGGCTGAAGCTTTCTTT. As protein: CASSPESRRQAEAFF.

The V gene is TRBV11-2, the J gene TRBJ2-1; D unclear. The CDR3 runs 16 residues. Germline CDR1 is SGHAT and CDR2 is FQNNGV. V was trimmed by 1 base and J by 3 bases, leaving 13 bases between them. This chain's CDR3 is CASSLGVGSSYNEQFF. CDR3 DNA: TGTGCCAGCAGCTTAGGTGTGGGATCCAGCTACAATGAGCAGTTCTTC.

The V and J genes are TRBV4-1 and TRBJ2-3; TRBD2 matches 12 bases. Trimming cost V 3 bases and J 6 bases; bases outside gene matches: 7. In germline, CDR1 is MGHRA, CDR2 YSYEKL. The CDR3 runs to 16 residues. The CDR3 DNA reads TGCGCCAGCAGCCACCCGACTAGCGGGAGTTCCGATACGCAGTATTTT. Amino acids: CASSHPTSGSSDTQYF.

This clone appeared a few times. The chain links TRBV28 to TRBJ1-2; 8 bases align to TRBD1. V shed 6 bases, J shed 7 bases, and the junction held 7 bases outside the gene matches. This CDR3 is built from 13 residues. From germline, CDR1 is MDHEN and CDR2 SYDVKM. CDR3 in amino acids: CASSQGQGAGYTF. The CDR3 bases are TGTGCCAGCAGCCAAGGACAGGGCGCTGGCTACACCTTC.

The chain joins TRBV6-1 to TRBJ1-1; no clear D gene. This CDR3 comprises 10 residues. V was clipped by 8 bases and J by 7 bases, with 8 bases between them. Germline lookup yields CDR1 MNHNS and CDR2 SASEGT. The CDR3 DNA reads as TGTGCCAGCGCGTCGGGTGAAGCTTTCTTT. Its protein is CASASGEAFF.

This chain uses TRBV5-1 with TRBJ2-5; no clear D gene. Germline V gene data show CDR1 as SGHRS and CDR2 as YFSETQ. Trimming cost V 4 bases and J 0 bases, with 7 bases left between them. The CDR3 extends over 13 amino acids. Here the CDR3 reads CASSPDHQETQYF. CDR3 coding DNA: TGCGCCAGCAGCCCAGACCACCAAGAGACCCAGTACTTC.

The V and J genes are TRBV25-1 and TRBJ2-7; D perhaps matches TRBD1 (6 bases). Germline V gives CDR1 MGHDK, CDR2 SYGVNS. With 6 bases removed from V and 4 bases from J, the gap between germline ends came to 13 bases. The CDR3 is 13 residues long. The chain's CDR3 is CASSDPRGYEQYF. The DNA of the CDR3 is TGTGCCAGCAGCGATCCCAGGGGTTACGAGCAGTACTTC.

This chain joins TRBV6-4 and TRBJ2-1; TRBD2 matches at 11 bases. CDR1 MRHNA and CDR2 SNTAGT come from the germline V gene. After removal of 3 bases from V and 9 bases from J, the junction contained 10 bases not matched to a gene. CDR3 length: 16 amino acids. The CDR3 here is CASSERGTSGSGEQFF. In nucleotides, the CDR3 is TGTGCCAGCAGTGAAAGGGGAACTAGCGGGAGCGGTGAGCAGTTCTTC.